What follows are 12 T cell receptor beta chains derived from one specimen sequenced in a study of tumor-infiltrating lymphocytes in primary liver carcinoma. Unsorted bulk tissue (about 19-33 mg) underwent RNA and DNA co-extraction. Priming with a constant-region primer yielded TCR beta cDNA from around 540 ng total RNA. Each TCR beta library was derived from three nested multiplex PCR rounds that employed slightly modified ARM-PCR. Amplification in the first two PCR rounds was performed using TRBV1-TRBV30 forward primers and a C-beta reverse primer for 10 cycles each. TCRdb reanalysed the multiplex PCR reads using MiXCR and keeps one entry per CDR3 protein. The sample records some 190,000 distinct CDR3 sequences, around four fifths being singletons. The sequenced sample consisted of tumor tissue from primary liver carcinoma. The receptors stem from a man aged 35-49 years with primary liver carcinoma and hepatitis B virus infection.

On this clonotype: The junction and the germline gene differ at one end; a read error may be behind it. This chain connects TRBV12-3 or TRBV12-4 to TRBJ1-5, with 7 bases matching TRBD1. The CDR3 extends over 16 amino acids. The CDR3 spells CTSSLGGQYNNQPQHF. CDR3 DNA sequence: TGTACCAGCAGTTTAGGGGGCCAGTATAACAATCAGCCCCAGCATTTT.

Details on this clonotype: Sequence at one end of the junction differs from germline and may be a read error. The CDR3 nucleotides read TGTGCCAGCAGGGCCAAAGTCTCTGTAAACACCATATATTTT. Protein sequence: CASRAKVSVNTIYF. V and J are TRBV6-5 and TRBJ1-3; no reliable D call. The CDR3 totals 14 residues. Germline V gives CDR1 MNHEY, CDR2 SVGAGI.

About this clonotype itself: One junction end does not reproduce the germline sequence, and a read error may be involved. J is TRBJ2-7 and V is TRBV6-1; no clear D. This CDR3 region has 13 residues. The germline gives CDR1 MNHNS, CDR2 SASEGT. CDR3 bases: TGTGCCATCAGTGTGAGGTGGGCCAACGAGCAGTACTTC. It translates to CAISVRWANEQYF.

With regard to this clonotype: One end of the junction fails to match germline, which may point to a read error. The V gene is TRBV11-1, the J gene TRBJ2-2; no definite D call. The germline CDR1 and CDR2 sequences are SGHAT and FQDESV (reference sequence). There are 13 residues in the CDR3. CDR3 sequence (DNA): TGCATCAGCAGCTTTTGGGACACCGGGGAGCTGTTTTTT. Translated, it gives CISSFWDTGELFF. The complete variable domain, with remaining parts taken from reference TRBV11-1 and TRBJ2-2, reads EAEVAQSPRYKITEKSQAVAFWCDPISGHATLYWYRQILGQGPELLVQFQDESVVDDSQLPKDRFSAERLKGVDSTLKIQPAELGDSAMYLCISSFWDTGELFFGEGSRLTVL.

A word on this clonotype: An end of the junction does not agree with germline; a read error may underlie this. The chain couples TRBV29-1 to TRBJ2-7; no reliable D call. The CDR3 runs to 12 residues. The germline CDR1 and CDR2 sequences are SQVTM and ANQGSEA. The CDR3 coding sequence is TGCAGCGTGTCCCCGGAGAGCTACGAGGAGTACTTC. The encoded protein is CSVSPESYEEYF.

This clonotype was counted ten times or more. Just one base apart from a much larger clone, this may be a read error. The genes are TRBV24-1 and TRBJ2-1; tentatively, D is TRBD2 (6 bases). In germline, CDR1 is KGHDR, CDR2 SFDVKD. There are 11 residues in the CDR3. For the CDR3, the DNA is TGTGTCACGGGGCGGGATGATGAGCAGTTCTTC. Amino acid sequence: CVTGRDDEQFF.

In the case of this clonotype: This may be a read error: a much more frequent sequence differs by one nucleotide. This chain connects TRBV28 to TRBJ2-7; no clear D gene. There are 15 residues in the CDR3. Germline V gives CDR1 MDHEN, CDR2 SYDVKM. CDR3 amino acids: CASSPTEMSSYEEYF. The CDR3 region has the DNA TGTGCCAGCAGTCCAACAGAGATGAGCTCCTACGAGGAGTACTTC.

The chain has TRBV5-1 and TRBJ2-1; 11 bases are shared with TRBD2. The CDR3 is made up of 16 amino acids. J gave up 7 bases and V 4 bases, and 10 bases lay outside the gene matches. The germline V gene has CDR1 SGHRS and CDR2 YFSETQ. For the CDR3, the DNA is TGCGCCAGCAGCGTTACAGGGACTAGCGGCGAGAATGAGCAGTTCTTC. Its protein is CASSVTGTSGENEQFF.

This clonotype is a singleton in its sample. Compared with germline, one end of the junction differs, possibly owing to a read error. The V call is TRBV29-1, the J call TRBJ1-5; no clear D gene. The CDR3 contains 13 residues. Germline CDR1 is SQVTM and CDR2 is ANQGSEA. The DNA for the CDR3 is TGCAGCGTTGTTAGTAGTGTTAATCAGGCCCAGCATTTT. This gives the protein CSVVSSVNQAQHF. Full variable domain (remainder filled in from reference TRBV29-1 and TRBJ1-5): SAVISQKPSRDICQRGTSLTIQCQVDSQVTMMFWYRQQPGQSLTLIATANQGSEATYESGFVIDKFPISRPNLTFSTLTVSNMSPEDSSIYLCSVVSSVNQAQHFGDGTRLSIL.

This clonotype appeared a single time. At one end the junction does not follow the germline gene, possibly because of a read error. The V call is TRBV6-6, the J call TRBJ2-3; D unresolved. This CDR3 has 12 amino acids. The germline CDR1 and CDR2 sequences are MNHNY and SVGAGI (reference sequence). The CDR3 loop is CASNLGEETHYF. The DNA for the CDR3 is TGTGCCAGCAATCTAGGAGAGGAGACGCATTATTTT.

With regard to this clonotype: One junction end disagrees with the germline gene, perhaps due to a read error. J is TRBJ2-7 and V is TRBV6-5; D not resolved. The germline gives CDR1 MNHEY, CDR2 SVGAGI. The CDR3 has 18 residues. The CDR3: CASSYNGPATSIPYDQYF. DNA of the CDR3: TGTGCCAGCAGTTACAATGGCCCTGCCACATCGATACCCTACGATCAGTACTTC.

As to this clonotype: As the CDR3 is not closed by the conserved phenylalanine or tryptophan, this likely results from a read error. This chain uses TRBV6-2 or TRBV6-3 with TRBJ2-5, with D unclear. CDR1 MNHEY and CDR2 SVGEGT come from the germline V gene. CDR3 length: 11 amino acids. V was shortened by 4 bases and J by 11 bases, with 11 bases between the two germline ends. DNA of the CDR3: TGTGCCAGCAGTTCGGGTGAGAGTCAGTACTGC. Its translation: CASSSGESQYC.